These 19 T cell receptor beta chains came from one sample sequenced in a study of blood T cells in healthy people across ages. Then a second PCR, running roughly 6 to 11 cycles, was carried out with a sample-barcoded 5' primer and a J-beta primer mix. Each CDR3 protein gets one entry after TCRdb re-called the 5' RACE reads with MiXCR. The sample consists of more than 900,000 distinct CDR3 sequences, around 27% of them appearing once. These data were also filed under a second study, of T cells of mothers and their children.

The material sequenced was blood. All receptors derive from a girl aged 2 to 10 in good health.

In its sample, this clonotype was seen many times. V usage is TRBV14 and J usage is TRBJ2-5, with 11 bases lining up with TRBD2. The DNA end favors TRBJ2-1, so the J call may be wrong. The CDR3 loop spans 15 amino acids. Germline V gives CDR1 SGHDN, CDR2 FVKESK. CDR3 protein: CASSLAGGPHNEQFF. Here the CDR3 DNA reads TGTGCCAGCAGCCTAGCGGGGGGGCCGCACAATGAGCAGTTCTTC.

The chain is built from TRBV11-1 and TRBJ2-1, with 7 bases that match TRBD2. V was pared by 2 bases and J by 7 bases, with 20 bases of the junction left unmatched. CDR1 is SGHAT and CDR2 is FQDESV in the germline V gene (reference sequence). The length of the CDR3 is 19 residues. The CDR3 nucleotides read TGTGCCAGCAGCTTAAACGTCAGGGAGGGCCAAGGTTACCCGAATGAGCAGTTCTTC. It encodes CASSLNVREGQGYPNEQFF.

On this clonotype itself: A read error is possible here, since a much larger clone lies one base away. The chain joins TRBV5-4 to TRBJ1-1, with D unresolved. Trimming took 4 bases from V and 4 from J, leaving 8 bases between them. The CDR3 totals 12 residues. From germline, CDR1 is SGHNT and CDR2 YYREEE (reference sequence). The CDR3 region is CASSPKGTEAFF. In DNA, the CDR3 is TGTGCCAGCAGCCCAAAGGGCACTGAAGCTTTCTTT.

This clonotype was picked up a small number of times. The rearrangement joins TRBV29-1 to TRBJ1-4, with no clear D. The CDR3 totals 13 residues. V was trimmed by 6 bases and J by 0 bases, leaving 8 bases between them. Germline V gene sequence: CDR1 SQVTM, CDR2 ANQGSEA. The CDR3 sequence is CSVTNATNEKLFF. In nucleotides, the CDR3 is TGCAGCGTGACGAACGCAACTAATGAAAAACTGTTTTTT.

This clonotype was detected a few times. The chain has TRBV4-2 and TRBJ2-5, with TRBD1 matching 8 bases. The J call may not be correct, given that the DNA end is closer to TRBJ2-7. The CDR3 contains 15 residues. From germline, CDR1 is LGHNA and CDR2 YNFKEQ. The CDR3 spells CASSQEGQEDHEQYF. The DNA for the CDR3 is TGTGCCAGCAGCCAAGAGGGACAGGAAGACCACGAGCAGTACTTC.

This clonotype was found a few times. The chain is built from TRBV12-3 or TRBV12-4 and TRBJ1-1; no clear D gene. The V end lost 6 bases, the J end lost 3 bases, and 14 bases lay between the germline ends. The CDR3 loop spans 14 amino acids. The CDR3 region is CASSPGVGYTEAFF. CDR3 sequence (DNA): TGTGCCAGCAGCCCTGGGGTGGGGTACACTGAAGCTTTCTTT.

This sequence joins TRBV29-1 and TRBJ2-5, with a possible D match to TRBD2 (7 bases). The germline V gene encodes CDR1 SQVTM and CDR2 ANQGSEA. The CDR3 consists of 12 residues. With 7 bases removed from V and 7 bases from J, the gap between germline ends came to 16 bases. CDR3: CSAGGPGATQYF. For the CDR3, the DNA is TGCAGCGCCGGGGGGCCAGGAGCGACCCAGTACTTC.

In this sample, this clonotype turned up a few times. The chain joins TRBV4-1 to TRBJ2-1; D gene unclear. The CDR3 has 14 amino acids. Germline lookup yields CDR1 MGHRA and CDR2 YSYEKL. With 9 bases removed from V and 4 bases from J, the gap between germline ends came to 16 bases. CDR3: CASGEIPSYNEQFF. For the CDR3, the DNA is TGCGCCAGTGGGGAAATACCTTCTTACAATGAGCAGTTCTTC.

CDR3 coding DNA: TGTGCCAGCAGGAGCATTCTAGCCCTACAGGAACAGTACTTC. Protein: CASRSILALQEQYF. This rearrangement joins TRBV6-2 or TRBV6-3 to TRBJ2-5, with D perhaps assigned TRBD1 or TRBD2 (5 bases each). Germline V gene sequence: CDR1 MNHEY, CDR2 SVGEGT. The CDR3 spans 14 residues. Trimming took 6 bases from V and 11 from J, leaving 22 bases between them.

This clonotype was detected only a few times. V usage is TRBV7-9 and J usage is TRBJ2-5; D is unresolved. The CDR3 is 15 amino acids. Germline V gene lookup returns CDR1 SEHNR and CDR2 FQNEAQ (reference sequence). V was cut by 5 bases and J by 1 base, with 14 bases left in between. Here the CDR3 DNA reads TGTGCCAGCAGCCCTCTGAACGGACCCCAAGAGACCCAGTACTTC. It yields the protein CASSPLNGPQETQYF.

This clonotype occurred a few times. The J gene is TRBJ2-1, the V gene TRBV5-1, with 7 nucleotides matching TRBD2. CDR3 size: 14 residues. Germline CDR1 reads SGHRS; CDR2 reads YFSETQ. V lost 0 bases to trimming and J lost 5 bases; unmatched junction nucleotides: 2. CDR3 amino acids: CASSLERGDNEQFF. The CDR3, as DNA: TGCGCCAGCAGCTTGGAACGGGGGGACAATGAGCAGTTCTTC. Full variable domain (outside the CDR3, taken from reference TRBV5-1 and TRBJ2-1): KAGVTQTPRYLIKTRGQQVTLSCSPISGHRSVSWYQQTPGQGLQFLFEYFSETQRNKGNFPGRFSGRQFSNSRSEMNVSTLELGDSALYLCASSLERGDNEQFFGPGTRLTVL.

The chain combines TRBV7-3 with TRBJ2-1; no clear D gene. Germline CDR1 SGHTA, CDR2 FQGTGA. The CDR3 totals 13 residues. V lost 6 bases, J lost 6 bases, and 12 bases lay in between. CDR3 nucleotides: TGTGCCAGCAGGGGTTCCTCGGGCAATGAGCAGTTCTTC. Protein product: CASRGSSGNEQFF.

This clonotype has more than one count but fewer than ten. The chain is built from TRBV11-2 and TRBJ2-7, with D uncertain. V was shortened by 4 bases and J by 1 base, with 11 bases between the two germline ends. The CDR3 covers 14 residues. In germline, CDR1 is SGHAT, CDR2 FQNNGV. The CDR3, as DNA: TGTGCCAGCAGCTCAGAGTTGGGGTCCTACGAGCAGTACTTC. This gives the protein CASSSELGSYEQYF.

The rearrangement joins TRBV29-1 to TRBJ2-2; D gene ambiguous. Germline values: CDR1 SQVTM, CDR2 ANQGSEA. This CDR3 region has 13 residues. The V end lost 4 bases, the J end lost 8 bases, and 14 bases lay between the germline ends. The CDR3 nucleotides are TGCAGCGTTGGTCTACCGACGAGAGGGGAGCTGTTTTTT. Its translation is CSVGLPTRGELFF.

Points on this clonotype: At one end the junction does not follow the germline gene, possibly because of a read error. V is TRBV28 and J is TRBJ2-4, with D unresolved. There are 13 residues in the CDR3. Germline CDR1 MDHEN, CDR2 SYDVKM. The CDR3, as DNA: TGTGCCAGGAGTTTACGGAGATTCGACATTCAGTACTTC. Translating gives CARSLRRFDIQYF.

This clonotype was detected a few times. This chain connects TRBV11-2 to TRBJ1-2; D is unclear. CDR1 is SGHAT and CDR2 is FQNNGV in the germline V gene. V was clipped by 1 base and J by 2 bases, with 8 bases between them. This CDR3 has 14 residues. The CDR3, as DNA: TGTGCCAGCAGCTTAGCCCAGCAAAACTATGGCTACACCTTC. Translated: CASSLAQQNYGYTF.

V is TRBV20-1 and J is TRBJ1-4; no firm D call. The germline V and J ends were trimmed by 5 bases and 5 bases, with 24 bases remaining between them. This CDR3 spans 17 amino acids. Germline V gene lookup returns CDR1 DFQATT and CDR2 SNEGSKA (reference sequence). CDR3 bases: TGCAGTGCTCTCCGCCTCCAGAAAATCGGTAAAAATGAAAAACTGTTTTTT. Residues: CSALRLQKIGKNEKLFF.

This clonotype appeared a few times. The rearrangement uses TRBV3-1 and TRBJ1-4; no clear D. Germline V lookup: CDR1 LGHDT, CDR2 YNNKEL (reference sequence). Trimming removed 3 bases from V and 8 bases from J, with 7 bases in between. The CDR3 loop spans 12 amino acids. CDR3 nucleotide sequence: TGTGCCAGCAGCCACTCCCTGGAAAAACTGTTTTTT. As protein: CASSHSLEKLFF.

The chain joins TRBV12-3 or TRBV12-4 to TRBJ2-5, with a possible D match to TRBD1 (6 bases). The CDR3 runs to 13 residues. Trimming took off 6 bases at V and 8 bases at J, with 16 bases between the two ends. The CDR3 nucleotides read TGTGCCAGCAGCTTTCGACAGGCCTCTACCCAGTACTTC. Protein: CASSFRQASTQYF.